This T cell receptor beta chain was captured in a study of cytomegalovirus exposure and HLA in healthy donors. Overall study results and limits: In a later analysis, TCR beta V- and J-gene trimming was associated with a missense DCLRE1C variant.

Germline V lookup: CDR1 SGHNT, CDR2 YYREEE (reference sequence). Trimming pared 0 bases from V and 5 bases from J, leaving 11 bases between. This CDR3 region has 14 residues. Points on this clone: Its antigen is unidentified.

This PCR relied on a set of 60 Vbeta primers and 13 Jbeta primers. Only in-frame clones appear in the TCRdb table, and some are missing; sequencing was by immunoSEQ multiplex PCR. The sample includes some 42,000 clones, roughly half of them seen just once. The sequence was obtained from a human donor in good health. The chain uses TRBV5-4 and TRBJ1-2, with D perhaps TRBD1 (5 bases). The sequenced sample was PBMCs. The CDR3 sequence: CASSLGGRRYGYTF. The CDR3 nucleotides are TGTGCCAGCAGCTTGGGGGGCAGACGGTATGGCTACACCTTC.